This passage covers 5 T cell receptor beta chains from one sample sequenced in a study of blood T cell repertoires in COVID-19. Sequencing was performed with immunoSEQ multiplex PCR; in TCRdb, only in-frame clones are kept and a portion is missing. The profile shows under 200,000 clones, approximately 86% of them singletons. Sequencing was performed on peripheral blood. Receptors originate from a man in his fifties with active or convalescent COVID-19.

V is TRBV29-1 and J is TRBJ2-2, with 7 bases matching TRBD1. The length of the CDR3 is 17 residues. The V gene's germline CDR1 is SQVTM and CDR2 ANQGSEA. V shed 0 bases and J 3 bases; nucleotides not matched to a gene: 10. For the CDR3, the DNA is TGCAGCGTTGAAGATCCCTGGACAGGTTCCGACACCGGGGAGCTGTTTTTT. Amino acid sequence: CSVEDPWTGSDTGELFF.

J is TRBJ1-6 and V is TRBV21-1; the table's D gene call, TRBD1, was not cross checked with the DNA. TRBV21-1 is a known pseudogene. The CDR3 is made up of 14 amino acids. The CDR3 DNA reads as TGTGCCAGCAGCACAACACAGGGTGGTTCACCCCTCCACTTT. This translates into CASSTTQGGSPLHF.

This CDR3 reads CASSGDRGTIYGYTF. In DNA form, the CDR3 reads TGTGCCAGCAGCGGGGACAGGGGGACAATCTATGGCTACACCTTC. The rearrangement joins TRBV2 to TRBJ1-2, with 11 bases matching TRBD1. V lost 6 bases, J lost 4 bases, and 7 bases stayed unmatched. The CDR3 is 15 amino acids. Germline V gives CDR1 SNHLY, CDR2 FYNNEI.

The chain employs TRBV30 and TRBJ1-4; 7 bases agree with TRBD1. This CDR3 has 12 residues. The V gene end was trimmed by 7 bases and the J gene end by 1 base; junction bases not matched to a gene: 0. Germline CDR1 and CDR2: GTSNPN and SVGIG (reference sequence). CDR3 DNA sequence: TGTGCCTACAGGGGAACTAATGAAAAACTGTTTTTT. Amino acids: CAYRGTNEKLFF.

This sequence joins TRBV4-2 and TRBJ2-2; weak D call: TRBD1 (5 bases). V shed 0 bases and J shed 5 bases, with 13 bases lying between them. The CDR3 is 16 amino acids. Germline values: CDR1 LGHNA, CDR2 YNFKEQ. CDR3 DNA: TGTGCCAGCAGCCAAGATGACAGTCCTACTACCGGGGAGCTGTTTTTT. Its translation: CASSQDDSPTTGELFF.